These T cell receptor beta chains were read from a single sample in a study of shared clonotypes between healthy human individuals. Libraries were prepared by immunoSEQ multiplex PCR; TCRdb keeps only in-frame clonotypes and omits some of them. The sample has 2 million to 2.5 million clones, around 95% seen once. The sample consisted of naive CD4+ T cells sorted from blood. The source is a man between 18 and 35 years old in good health. Both conserved end residues are part of each CDR3. A D gene is named only where the DNA matches it firmly. Clone size is given for some rows only: seen once, a few or many times, or a class if the clone is expanded.

TGTGCCATCAGCCCGGGACTAGGGGAGGCAGATACGCAGTATTTT,CAISPGLGEADTQYF,NA,TRBJ2-3,TRBV10-3,TRBD2
TGTGCCATCAGTGAGTTTAGGACAGCGAACACTGAAGCTTTCTTT,CAISEFRTANTEAFF,NA,TRBJ1-1,TRBV10-3,NA
TGTGCCTGGAGTGTAGGCCCGGCTAGCGGGTTTGAGACCCAGTACTTC,CAWSVGPASGFETQYF,NA,TRBJ2-5,TRBV30,TRBD2
TGTGCCAGCAGTTCACTAGCGGCTAACCAAGAGACCCAGTACTTC,CASSSLAANQETQYF,NA,TRBJ2-5,TRBV27,TRBD2
TGTGCCAGCAGTGGAGGGGGTTGGACAGATACGCAGTATTTT,CASSGGGWTDTQYF,NA,TRBJ2-3,TRBV2,NA
TGTGCCAGCAGCTTAGGAACTAGCGGGGTAGGAGATACGCAGTATTTT,CASSLGTSGVGDTQYF,NA,TRBJ2-3,TRBV13,TRBD2
TGCGCCAGCAGCCAAGTACCCGGGGCCAGGGGTGCAACTAATGAAAAACTGTTTTTT,CASSQVPGARGATNEKLFF,NA,TRBJ1-4,TRBV4-1,NA
TGCGCCAGCAGCTTGGCGTACCCTTGGGATGGCGAGCAGTACTTC,CASSLAYPWDGEQYF,NA,TRBJ2-7,TRBV5-1,NA
TGTGCCAGCAGCTTCGTGGGATCTGGAAACACCATATATTTT,CASSFVGSGNTIYF,NA,TRBJ1-3,TRBV7-2,NA
TGTGCCTGGAGCGACCATAACAATGAGCAGTTCTTC,CAWSDHNNEQFF,NA,TRBJ2-1,TRBV30,NA
TGTGCCAGCTCACTAGGGGGAAATGATCAGCCCCAGCATTTT,CASSLGGNDQPQHF,NA,TRBJ1-5,TRBV18,NA
TGTGCCAGCAGCGCCGATCTTTCGGGAGCTGAAGCTTTCTTT,CASSADLSGAEAFF,once,TRBJ1-1,TRBV2,NA
TGTGCCTGGAGTGGACAGGGTACCCAAGAGACCCAGTACTTC,CAWSGQGTQETQYF,NA,TRBJ2-5,TRBV30,TRBD1
TGTGCCAGCAGTTACTCGGCAATGGGGGCTGGAAACACCATATATTTT,CASSYSAMGAGNTIYF,NA,TRBJ1-3,TRBV6-6,NA
TGTGCCAGCAGCTTGGGAGCCGGGGAGCTGTTTTTT,CASSLGAGELFF,NA,TRBJ2-2,TRBV7-2,NA
TGTGCCAGCAGTCCAGGGGGCCGTTCACCCCTCCACTTT,CASSPGGRSPLHF,NA,TRBJ1-6,TRBV28,TRBD1
TGTGCCAGCAGCGTATTTGGACAGGGAGGCGAGACCCAGTACTTC,CASSVFGQGGETQYF,NA,TRBJ2-5,TRBV9,TRBD1
TGTGCCAGCAGCTTTTCTGTGGGAGGGTCCTACGAGCAGTACTTC,CASSFSVGGSYEQYF,NA,TRBJ2-7,TRBV7-6,TRBD2
TGTGCCAGTACCGACAGGGGAGCAGCGGGAGAGACCCAGTACTTC,CASTDRGAAGETQYF,NA,TRBJ2-5,TRBV19,TRBD1
TGTGCCAGCAGCTTTTCCTGGAGAGATACCCAACAGCCCCAGCATTTT,CASSFSWRDTQQPQHF,NA,TRBJ1-5,TRBV7-8,NA
TGCGCCAGCAGCTTATCAGGGGTGGACTCACCCCTCCACTTT,CASSLSGVDSPLHF,NA,TRBJ1-6,TRBV5-1,NA
TGCGCCAGCCAGCGGGGAGAAGGCCCCTTCGGCTACACCTTC,CASQRGEGPFGYTF,NA,TRBJ1-2,TRBV5-1,NA
TGTGCCAGCAGCTTTCTAGCGGGAGGGCGAAATGAGCAGTTCTTC,CASSFLAGGRNEQFF,NA,TRBJ2-1,TRBV7-2,TRBD2
TGTGCCATCAGTGAGCAGGGGGAGCGTGAAAAACTGTTTTTT,CAISEQGEREKLFF,NA,TRBJ1-4,TRBV10-3,TRBD1
TGCGCCAGCAGCCAGGGGGCGCTAGCGGGAGTTGGCAATGAGCAGTTCTTC,CASSQGALAGVGNEQFF,NA,TRBJ2-1,TRBV5-1,TRBD2
TGTGCCAGCCAGACAGGGCTCGAGCAGTACTTC,CASQTGLEQYF,NA,TRBJ2-7,TRBV7-9,TRBD1
TGCGCCAGCAGCGACAGTAGAGGCCGTCTTGAAGCTTTCTTT,CASSDSRGRLEAFF,NA,TRBJ1-1,TRBV5-1,NA
TGTGCCAGCAGCTTTGTACGGGGGAACACTGAAGCTTTCTTT,CASSFVRGNTEAFF,NA,TRBJ1-1,TRBV5-4,NA
TGTGCCAGCAGTCCGACCATATCTTACAATCAGCCCCAGCATTTT,CASSPTISYNQPQHF,NA,TRBJ1-5,TRBV28,NA
TGTGCCAGCAGCCAAGATGCCTCCGGAAGGGGCGAGCAGTACTTC,CASSQDASGRGEQYF,NA,TRBJ2-7,TRBV4-2,NA
TGTGCCAGCAGCTTAGACGGCGGGACTAGCCACTTCTTC,CASSLDGGTSHFF,NA,TRBJ2-1,TRBV7-9,TRBD2
TGTGCCAGCAGCTCCCCCGGCAGCTCGTCAGATACGCAGTATTTT,CASSSPGSSSDTQYF,NA,TRBJ2-3,TRBV5-6,NA
TGCGCCAGCAGCCGAGAGACTGGTCCCTCTGGGGCCAACGTCCTGACTTTC,CASSRETGPSGANVLTF,once,TRBJ2-6,TRBV4-3,NA
TGCGCCAGCAGAGCCGGTCCCGAGGCCAATCAGCCCCAGCATTTT,CASRAGPEANQPQHF,NA,TRBJ1-5,TRBV5-1,NA
TGTGCCAGCAGCTTAGAAGGCGCAGGGGTCCCTTATTTT,CASSLEGAGVPYF,NA,TRBJ1-3,TRBV11-2,NA